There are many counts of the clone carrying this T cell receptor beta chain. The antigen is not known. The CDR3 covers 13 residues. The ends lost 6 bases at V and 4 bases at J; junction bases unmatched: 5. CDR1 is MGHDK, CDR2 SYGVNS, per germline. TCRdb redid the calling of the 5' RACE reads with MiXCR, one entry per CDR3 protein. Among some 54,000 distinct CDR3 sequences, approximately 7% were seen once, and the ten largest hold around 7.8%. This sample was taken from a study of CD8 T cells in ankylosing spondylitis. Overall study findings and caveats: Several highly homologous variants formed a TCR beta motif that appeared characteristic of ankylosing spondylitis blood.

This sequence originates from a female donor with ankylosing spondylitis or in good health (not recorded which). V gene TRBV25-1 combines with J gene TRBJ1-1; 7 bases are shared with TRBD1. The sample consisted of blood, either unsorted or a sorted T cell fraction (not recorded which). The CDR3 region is CASSLTGFTEAFF. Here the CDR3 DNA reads TGTGCCAGCAGCCTGACAGGGTTCACTGAAGCTTTCTTT. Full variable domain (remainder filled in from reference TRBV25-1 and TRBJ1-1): EADIYQTPRYLVIGTGKKITLECSQTMGHDKMYWYQQDPGMELHLIHYSYGVNSTEKGDLSSESTVSRIRTEHFPLTLESARPSHTSQYLCASSLTGFTEAFFGQGTRLTVV.